Below, 22 T cell receptor beta chains from the same sample are listed, as sequenced in a study of shared clonotypes between healthy human individuals. Produced via immunoSEQ multiplex PCR; TCRdb's table is partial and in-frame only. The sample contains over a million clones, approximately 96% of which appear only once. Sequenced input: naive CD4+ T cells sorted from blood. Specified subset: CD45RA+ positively selected. Every receptor here comes from a man aged 25-40 years in good health.

Notes on this clone: This specimen includes other DNA sequences encoding the same CDR3. This rearrangement joins TRBV19 to TRBJ1-5, with D possibly being TRBD1 (5 bases). From germline, CDR1 is LNHDA and CDR2 SQIVND (reference sequence). V dropped 2 bases and J dropped 2 bases, with 10 bases sitting between them. This CDR3 spans 15 amino acids. CDR3 bases: TGTGCCAGTAGTATACGCGGGGCCGGCAATCAGCCCCAGCATTTT. Protein: CASSIRGAGNQPQHF.

A note on this clone: At the DNA level, this CDR3 is encoded by other sequences in the same sample as well. The genes are TRBV4-3 and TRBJ2-2; the D gene is possibly TRBD2 (5 bases). Between the trimmed V and J ends, which lost 0 bases and 6 bases, there was a span of 17 bases. Germline lookup yields CDR1 LGHNA and CDR2 YSLEER. There are 17 residues in the CDR3. The CDR3 DNA reads TGCGCCAGCAGCCAAGATTTTTTCGGAGGTTTGGCCGGGGAGCTGTTTTTT. Its translation: CASSQDFFGGLAGELFF.

J is TRBJ2-7 and V is TRBV6-1; 9 bases line up with TRBD1. In germline, CDR1 is MNHNS, CDR2 SASEGT. J gave up 7 bases and V 4 bases, and 14 bases lay outside the gene matches. The CDR3 has 16 residues. CDR3 in DNA: TGTGCCAGCAGTGGGGCCGGGACAGGGTCCTACTTGGAGCAGTACTTC. Its translation: CASSGAGTGSYLEQYF.

The rearrangement uses TRBV28 and TRBJ2-1, with 8 bases matching TRBD2. Germline V gene sequence: CDR1 MDHEN, CDR2 SYDVKM. V was pared by 9 bases and J by 0 bases, with 7 bases of the junction left unmatched. This CDR3 is built from 15 residues. The CDR3 here is CASRSGTSSYNEQFF. The CDR3, as DNA: TGTGCCAGTCGGTCGGGGACTAGCTCCTACAATGAGCAGTTCTTC.

V is TRBV6-1 and J is TRBJ2-1; TRBD2 agrees at 8 bases. Trimming at V came to 8 bases and at J to 4 bases, leaving 4 bases not matched to a gene. The CDR3 sequence is 13 residues long. Germline-derived CDR1 and CDR2 are MNHNS and SASEGT. The CDR3 sequence: CASAEREYNEQFF. In nucleotides, the CDR3 is TGTGCCAGCGCGGAGCGGGAGTACAATGAGCAGTTCTTC.

The chain joins TRBV5-1 to TRBJ2-3, with 8 bases identical to TRBD2. Germline CDR1 is SGHRS and CDR2 is YFSETQ. The CDR3 runs 14 residues. With V trimmed by 2 bases and J by 2 bases, 1 base remained unmatched. The CDR3 DNA is TGCGCCAGCAGCTTTAGCGGGACCACAGATACGCAGTATTTT. Translated: CASSFSGTTDTQYF. Drawing the rest from reference TRBV5-1 and TRBJ2-3, the complete variable domain is KAGVTQTPRYLIKTRGQQVTLSCSPISGHRSVSWYQQTPGQGLQFLFEYFSETQRNKGNFPGRFSGRQFSNSRSEMNVSTLELGDSALYLCASSFSGTTDTQYFGPGTRLTVL.

J is TRBJ1-4 and V is TRBV2; 7 nucleotides line up with TRBD1. CDR1 SNHLY and CDR2 FYNNEI come from the germline V gene. The CDR3 length is 14 residues. J gave up 7 bases and V 6 bases, and 8 bases lay outside the gene matches. The CDR3 region has the DNA TGTGCCAGCAGCTATGACAGGGCCGCTGAAAAACTGTTTTTT. Amino acid sequence: CASSYDRAAEKLFF.

CDR3 DNA: TGTGCCAGCAGCTTAGCGTACAGGGCCGACTACAATGAGCAGTTCTTC. Translation gives CASSLAYRADYNEQFF. V and J are TRBV7-2 and TRBJ2-1, with D perhaps matching TRBD1 (6 bases). CDR1 is SGHTA, CDR2 FQGNSA, per germline. Trimming stripped 0 bases from V and 3 bases from J, with 12 bases between. CDR3 length: 16 residues. Full variable domain (outside the CDR3, taken from reference TRBV7-2 and TRBJ2-1): GAGVSQSPSNKVTEKGKDVELRCDPISGHTALYWYRQSLGQGLEFLIYFQGNSAPDKSGLPSDRFSAERTGGSVSTLTIQRTQQEDSAVYLCASSLAYRADYNEQFFGPGTRLTVL.

The V gene is TRBV2, the J gene TRBJ1-1; a weak D match, TRBD1 (6 bases). Trimming cost V 10 bases and J 7 bases, with 19 bases left between them. The CDR3 totals 13 residues. Per the germline V gene, CDR1 is SNHLY and CDR2 is FYNNEI. The CDR3 spells CATGLARGGEAFF. CDR3 nucleotides: TGTGCCACCGGACTGGCCCGAGGGGGTGAAGCTTTCTTT. The whole variable domain, filled in from reference TRBV2 and TRBJ1-1, reads EPEVTQTPSHQVTQMGQEVILRCVPISNHLYFYWYRQILGQKVEFLVSFYNNEISEKSEIFDDQFSVERPDGSNFTLKIRSTKLEDSAMYFCATGLARGGEAFFGQGTRLTVV.

The rearrangement uses TRBV21-1 and TRBJ1-5; no check of the table's D call, TRBD1, against the DNA was made. TRBV21-1 is a pseudogene locus. This CDR3 is built from 15 residues. The CDR3 sequence: CASNVNRDINQPQHF. The CDR3 DNA reads as TGTGCCAGTAACGTCAACCGGGACATCAATCAGCCCCAGCATTTT.

The J gene is TRBJ1-5, the V gene TRBV28; D gene unclear. V lost 7 bases, J lost 6 bases, and 10 bases lay in between. CDR1 is MDHEN and CDR2 is SYDVKM in the germline V gene. The CDR3 loop spans 12 amino acids. The CDR3 protein is CASKPPVQPQHF. DNA for the CDR3: TGTGCCAGCAAGCCACCGGTTCAGCCCCAGCATTTT.

This chain joins TRBV7-9 and TRBJ2-2; unclear D gene. CDR1 is SEHNR and CDR2 is FQNEAQ in the germline V gene (reference sequence). Trimming left V 8 bases short and J 6 bases short, with 7 bases between. This CDR3 region has 11 residues. The CDR3 loop is CASPPSGELFF. CDR3 DNA sequence: TGTGCCAGCCCCCCCTCCGGGGAGCTGTTTTTT.

About this clone: In the same sample, other DNA sequences code for this CDR3. V is TRBV5-1 and J is TRBJ1-3; possibly TRBD1 for D (5 bases). The CDR3 covers 14 residues. Germline CDR1 and CDR2: SGHRS and YFSETQ. Trimming left V 4 bases short and J 2 bases short, with 10 bases between. Here the CDR3 DNA reads TGCGCCAGCAGCCCGGGGGGAGCTGGAAACACCATATATTTT. This encodes CASSPGGAGNTIYF.

This chain uses TRBV5-4 with TRBJ2-5; the D is unclear. V was cut by 3 bases and J by 2 bases, with 8 bases left in between. The germline V gene has CDR1 SGHNT and CDR2 YYREEE (reference sequence). This CDR3 spans 13 amino acids. The CDR3 loop reads CASSWARQETQYF. In nucleotides, the CDR3 is TGTGCCAGCAGCTGGGCAAGGCAAGAGACCCAGTACTTC. Full variable domain (missing parts from reference TRBV5-4 and TRBJ2-5): ETGVTQSPTHLIKTRGQQVTLRCSSQSGHNTVSWYQQALGQGPQFIFQYYREEENGRGNFPPRFSGLQFPNYSSELNVNALELDDSALYLCASSWARQETQYFGPGTRLLVL.

The V call is TRBV2, the J call TRBJ1-3, with D possibly TRBD1 on 6 matching bases. Trimming left V 6 bases short and J 2 bases short, with 20 bases between. This CDR3 is 17 amino acids long. Germline-derived CDR1 and CDR2 are SNHLY and FYNNEI. CDR3 loop: CASRTGGLFEAGNTIYF. In DNA form, the CDR3 reads TGTGCCAGCAGGACAGGCGGGCTCTTTGAGGCTGGAAACACCATATATTTT. Complete variable domain (other parts from reference TRBV2 and TRBJ1-3): EPEVTQTPSHQVTQMGQEVILRCVPISNHLYFYWYRQILGQKVEFLVSFYNNEISEKSEIFDDQFSVERPDGSNFTLKIRSTKLEDSAMYFCASRTGGLFEAGNTIYFGEGSWLTVV.

The rearrangement links TRBV5-1 to TRBJ2-1; 11 bases line up with TRBD1. The CDR3 totals 20 residues. The V segment lost 4 bases and the J segment 3 bases; nucleotides outside the gene matches: 18. CDR1 and CDR2 from the germline V gene are SGHRS and YFSETQ. The CDR3 region has the DNA TGCGCCAGCAGCCGGTGGACAGGGGGCGTTAGCGGGAGCGACTACAATGAGCAGTTCTTC. Protein: CASSRWTGGVSGSDYNEQFF.

The table lists this clone with a count of one. V gene TRBV25-1 combines with J gene TRBJ1-1, with D perhaps matching TRBD1 (6 bases). Per the germline V gene, CDR1 is MGHDK and CDR2 is SYGVNS. Between the trimmed V and J ends, which lost 3 bases and 1 base, there was a span of 12 bases. CDR3 size: 15 residues. The CDR3 loop reads CASSDRLQGNTEAFF. In DNA, the CDR3 is TGTGCCAGCAGTGATCGTCTACAGGGGAACACTGAAGCTTTCTTT. The full variable domain, completed using reference TRBV25-1 and TRBJ1-1, is EADIYQTPRYLVIGTGKKITLECSQTMGHDKMYWYQQDPGMELHLIHYSYGVNSTEKGDLSSESTVSRIRTEHFPLTLESARPSHTSQYLCASSDRLQGNTEAFFGQGTRLTVV.

CDR3 nucleotides: TGTGCCAGCAGCGCATCACTTCAGGGGGAGCTGTTTTTT. Translated, it gives CASSASLQGELFF. The J gene is TRBJ2-2, the V gene TRBV9; no clear D gene. From germline, CDR1 is SGDLS and CDR2 YYNGEE. This CDR3 region has 13 residues. V gave up 3 bases and J gave up 8 bases, with 11 bases separating them. Drawing the rest from reference TRBV9 and TRBJ2-2, the complete variable domain is DSGVTQTPKHLITATGQRVTLRCSPRSGDLSVYWYQQSLDQGLQFLIQYYNGEERAKGNILERFSAQQFPDLHSELNLSSLELGDSALYFCASSASLQGELFFGEGSRLTVL.

This clone appeared a few times. V gene TRBV7-2 combines with J gene TRBJ2-2, with no clear D. The CDR3 totals 13 residues. Germline V lookup: CDR1 SGHTA, CDR2 FQGNSA. Trimming left V 3 bases short and J 6 bases short, with 8 bases between. CDR3: CASSFRIAGELFF. CDR3 DNA: TGTGCCAGCAGCTTCCGTATCGCCGGGGAGCTGTTTTTT.

On this clone itself: Different DNA sequences within this sample yield the same CDR3. This rearrangement joins TRBV7-9 to TRBJ2-5, with 7 bases lining up with TRBD1. Trimming cost V 4 bases and J 2 bases; bases outside gene matches: 4. Germline CDR1 and CDR2: SEHNR and FQNEAQ (reference sequence). This CDR3 is built from 14 residues. CDR3 nucleotides: TGTGCCAGCAGCTCCCGGACAGGACAAGAGACCCAGTACTTC. It codes for CASSSRTGQETQYF.

The chain links TRBV27 to TRBJ2-1, with 8 nucleotides matching TRBD2. Per germline, CDR1 MNHEY and CDR2 SMNVEV (reference sequence). V dropped 0 bases and J dropped 6; count of bases not matched to a gene: 7. The CDR3 is 16 amino acids. CDR3 nucleotide sequence: TGTGCCAGCAGTTTATCTGTGGGACTAGATATCAATGAGCAGTTCTTC. Translation: CASSLSVGLDINEQFF.

The CDR3 region is CSVDRPPSSYNEQFF. The CDR3 DNA reads TGCAGCGTTGATAGGCCTCCGAGCTCCTACAATGAGCAGTTCTTC. The chain joins TRBV29-1 to TRBJ2-1; the D is unclear. Between the trimmed V and J ends, which lost 3 bases and 0 bases, there was a span of 12 bases. Germline V lookup: CDR1 SQVTM, CDR2 ANQGSEA. The length of the CDR3 is 15 residues.